This T cell receptor (beta chain) was identified during a study of shared clonotypes between healthy human individuals. Study-wide background: The cohort comprised a couple of women and three men. Their ages spanned 18 to 49 years. General observations from the study: A handful of donors showed sharing of approximately 4.7% of naive CD4 clonotypes. Incomplete sequencing of sorted subsets was indicated by rarefaction despite large depth.

The authors distributed each subset's genomic DNA evenly over several immunoSEQ plates. TCRdb keeps only in-frame clones here, not all; method: immunoSEQ multiplex PCR. This repertoire shows about 2.1 million clones, just under 95% found once; its top ten account for 1.5% to 2%. The CDR3 is made up of 16 amino acids. Germline loops: CDR1 GTSNPN, CDR2 SVGIG (reference sequence). Trimming took off 1 base at V and 10 bases at J, with 23 bases between the two ends. As defined, naive CD8 cells were CD45RO-negative and positively selected for CCR7, with terminally differentiated effector memory CD45RA+ cells excluded. Of note for this clone: As yet, its antigen is unknown.

The source of this sequence is a man between 18 and 29 years old in good health. Some clones in this sample may be carry-over from other donors' samples. The chain carries TRBV30 and TRBJ2-1; no clear D gene. Source material: naive CD8+ T cells from PBMCs. CDR3 protein: CAWSGVTGPLVGEQFF. In nucleotides, the CDR3 is TGTGCCTGGAGTGGAGTGACGGGTCCTTTGGTGGGCGAGCAGTTCTTC. Looking up the rest from reference TRBV30 and TRBJ2-1 gives the full variable domain: SQTIHQWPATLVQPVGSPLSLECTVEGTSNPNLYWYRQAAGRGLQLLFYSVGIGQISSEVPQNLSASRPQDRQFILSSKKLLLSDSGFYLCAWSGVTGPLVGEQFFGPGTRLTVL.